The source of this TCR beta chain is a study of cytomegalovirus exposure and HLA in healthy donors. The germline gives CDR1 SGDLS, CDR2 YYNGEE. Losses at the gene ends were 0 bases for V and 1 base for J; bases not matched to a gene: 4. The CDR3 is 15 amino acids. Study results and caveats: Investigators reported 164 TCR beta chains as tied to cytomegalovirus.

In regard to this clone: Its target is not known.

60 Vbeta and 13 Jbeta primers were used in PCR. Assay: immunoSEQ multiplex PCR; the TCRdb copy retains only in-frame clones and omits some. The sample records 150,000 to 200,000 clones, around 83% being singletons. Sequenced input: PBMCs. The clonotype originates from a man aged 50 to 60 in good health and CMV-seropositive. V usage is TRBV9 and J usage is TRBJ2-7, with 7 bases lining up with TRBD2. The CDR3 DNA follows: TGTGCCAGCAGCGTAGCGGTCGGGAGGTCCTACGAGCAGTACTTC. Its translation is CASSVAVGRSYEQYF. Full variable domain (remainder filled in from reference TRBV9 and TRBJ2-7): DSGVTQTPKHLITATGQRVTLRCSPRSGDLSVYWYQQSLDQGLQFLIQYYNGEERAKGNILERFSAQQFPDLHSELNLSSLELGDSALYFCASSVAVGRSYEQYFGPGTRLTVT.